The 3 T cell receptor beta chains in this list originate from one sample, sequenced in a study of cytomegalovirus exposure and HLA in healthy donors. PCR primers comprised 60 Vbeta and 13 Jbeta primers. Method: immunoSEQ multiplex PCR; TCRdb's copy keeps in-frame clones and lacks some. The sample carries 150,000 or so clones, approximately 75% recorded once. The sequenced material came from PBMCs. Source of these receptors: a man aged 18 to 30 in good health and CMV-seronegative.

The rearrangement uses TRBV6-5 and TRBJ2-5, with TRBD1 as a possible D gene (6 bases). V lost 6 bases and J lost 5, with 19 bases in between. The CDR3 contains 15 residues. CDR1 MNHEY and CDR2 SVGAGI come from the germline V gene. CDR3 amino acids: CASSRWVGAGETQYF. Here the CDR3 DNA reads TGTGCCAGCAGCCGTTGGGTGGGGGCTGGGGAGACCCAGTACTTC.

The V gene is TRBV18, the J gene TRBJ1-1, with D possibly being TRBD1 (5 bases). The germline gives CDR1 KGHSH, CDR2 LQKENI. The CDR3 is 14 residues long. Trimming left V 3 bases short and J 2 bases short, with 10 bases between. The CDR3 nucleotides are TGTGCCAGCTCACCCCAGGGTGAAAACACTGAAGCTTTCTTT. Protein product: CASSPQGENTEAFF.

In this sample, this clone turned up a few times. This sequence joins TRBV4-3 and TRBJ1-5, with TRBD1 identical over 7 bases. Germline-derived CDR1 and CDR2 are LGHNA and YSLEER. V was clipped by 3 bases and J by 2 bases; unmatched bases: 10. The CDR3 loop spans 17 amino acids. CDR3 amino acids: CASSHSQGPEGNQPQHF. The DNA for the CDR3 is TGCGCCAGCAGCCACTCACAGGGGCCCGAGGGCAATCAGCCCCAGCATTTT.